The 28 T cell receptor beta chains below come from one sample, sequenced in a study of CD8+CD57+ T cells in acquired aplastic anemia. TCR beta VDJ and CDR3 profiling used genomic DNA as template. TCRdb re-derived calls from the reads in MiXCR, one entry per CDR3 protein. Of 95,000 to 150,000 distinct CDR3 sequences listed, 58% were seen once; the top ten hold 25% to 30%. Patients selected for sequencing had displayed CD8+CD57+ cell expansion by flow cytometry. The source material was sorted CD4+, CD8+, or CD8+CD57+ T cells (not recorded which) from PBMCs. These receptors all come from a human donor with aplastic anemia.

This clonotype was seen repeatedly, ten times or more. The genes are TRBV20-1 and TRBJ1-2; 10 bases match TRBD1. CDR1 is DFQATT, CDR2 SNEGSKA, per germline (reference sequence). The CDR3 sequence is 12 residues long. J was trimmed by 8 bases and V by 6 bases; bases with no gene match: 6. CDR3 sequence: CSAQDRGRGYTF. The DNA for the CDR3 is TGCAGTGCCCAAGACAGGGGGCGAGGCTACACCTTC.

This clonotype was picked up many times. CDR3 sequence (DNA): TGCGCCAGCAGCTGGTCGGGGGTCACGGAGGGCACCGGGGAGCTGTTTTTT. Encoded protein: CASSWSGVTEGTGELFF. The chain is built from TRBV5-1 and TRBJ2-2, with a weak D call TRBD2 (6 bases). CDR3 length: 17 amino acids. Germline-derived CDR1 and CDR2 are SGHRS and YFSETQ. The V and J ends lost 3 bases and 4 bases respectively, with 19 bases between them.

Here the CDR3 DNA reads TGTGCCAGCCTGCTAGCGGGAGCCTACGAGCAGTACTTC. Translating gives CASLLAGAYEQYF. The chain uses TRBV12-3 or TRBV12-4 and TRBJ2-7, with TRBD2 identical over 10 bases. This CDR3 region has 13 residues. V trimming: 8 bases; J trimming: 2 bases; junction bases outside the gene matches: 3.

The V gene is TRBV29-1, the J gene TRBJ2-7; unclear D gene. The CDR3 is 11 residues long. V lost 2 bases and J lost 5, with 7 bases in between. In germline, CDR1 is SQVTM, CDR2 ANQGSEA. DNA of the CDR3: TGCAGCGTTGAACCGGGCAACGAGCAGTACTTC. Residues: CSVEPGNEQYF.

The chain couples TRBV15 to TRBJ2-3; D uncertain. CDR1 and CDR2 from the germline V gene are LNHNV and YYDKDF (reference sequence). The CDR3 covers 13 residues. V lost 4 bases and J lost 5, with 10 bases in between. The CDR3 coding sequence is TGTGCCACCAGCACGCGTCGCCAAGATACGCAGTATTTT. It encodes CATSTRRQDTQYF.

For this clonotype: A single base separates this from a much larger clone, so it may be a read error. The chain links TRBV6-1 to TRBJ1-2, with D possibly TRBD1 on 5 matching bases. V was clipped by 6 bases and J by 2 bases, with 13 bases between them. Germline-derived CDR1 and CDR2 are MNHNS and SASEGT. The CDR3 consists of 14 residues. The chain's CDR3 is CASSGRQYNYGYTF. The CDR3, as DNA: TGTGCCAGCAGCGGGAGACAGTACAACTATGGCTACACCTTC.

This clonotype showed up just a few times. V and J are TRBV3-1 and TRBJ2-2, with TRBD2 matching 8 bases. Losses at the gene ends were 5 bases for V and 6 bases for J; bases not matched to a gene: 2. CDR1 and CDR2 from the germline V gene are LGHDT and YNNKEL (reference sequence). The CDR3 totals 13 residues. For the CDR3, the DNA is TGTGCCAGCAGCAGTAGCGGGGCCGGGGAGCTGTTTTTT. It yields the protein CASSSSGAGELFF.

The chain couples TRBV6-5 to TRBJ1-1; 12 bases fit TRBD1. The germline V gene encodes CDR1 MNHEY and CDR2 SVGAGI. The CDR3 runs to 15 residues. J lost 4 bases, V lost 0 bases, and 0 bases had no gene match. The CDR3 is CASSYSGQGATEAFF. The CDR3 DNA follows: TGTGCCAGCAGTTACTCGGGACAGGGGGCCACTGAAGCTTTCTTT.

V is TRBV7-2 and J is TRBJ2-7; perhaps TRBD1 as D (6 bases). The CDR3 covers 13 residues. Germline assignment: CDR1 SGHTA and CDR2 FQGNSA. V was clipped by 1 base and J by 3 bases, with 7 bases between them. In DNA, the CDR3 is TGTGCCAGCAGCTTAGGGGGGCGCTACGAGCAGTACTTC. Its protein is CASSLGGRYEQYF.

This sequence joins TRBV7-2 and TRBJ1-1; D is undetermined. This CDR3 contains 14 residues. CDR1 and CDR2 from the germline V gene are SGHTA and FQGNSA. V gave up 5 bases and J gave up 0 bases, with 10 bases separating them. CDR3 nucleotides: TGTGCCAGCAGCCCATCCGGGATGAACACTGAAGCTTTCTTT. Translating it yields CASSPSGMNTEAFF. Together with reference TRBV7-2 and TRBJ1-1, the CDR3 gives the full variable domain: GAGVSQSPSNKVTEKGKDVELRCDPISGHTALYWYRQSLGQGLEFLIYFQGNSAPDKSGLPSDRFSAERTGGSVSTLTIQRTQQEDSAVYLCASSPSGMNTEAFFGQGTRLTVV.

This clonotype was recorded a few times. V and J are TRBV6-4 and TRBJ2-1, with TRBD2 as a possible D gene (6 bases). The CDR3 totals 15 residues. V was cut by 4 bases and J by 7 bases, with 17 bases left in between. The germline gives CDR1 MRHNA, CDR2 SNTAGT. This chain's CDR3 is CASSVLRGSINEQFF. The CDR3 coding sequence is TGTGCCAGCAGTGTTCTCCGGGGGAGCATTAATGAGCAGTTCTTC.

The chain employs TRBV10-1 and TRBJ2-1, with TRBD2 matching over 10 bases. Trimming cost V 3 bases and J 4 bases; bases outside gene matches: 3. Germline assignment: CDR1 WNHNN and CDR2 SYGVQD (reference sequence). CDR3 length: 15 residues. The CDR3 sequence: CASSDRTSGYNEQFF. DNA for the CDR3: TGCGCCAGCAGTGATCGGACTAGCGGTTACAATGAGCAGTTCTTC.

This sequence joins TRBV7-3 and TRBJ2-2; D possibly corresponds to TRBD2 (6 bases). Trimming stripped 4 bases from V and 2 bases from J, with 11 bases between. Germline CDR1 SGHTA, CDR2 FQGTGA. CDR3 size: 15 residues. The CDR3 nucleotides read TGTGCCAGCAGCTCTGATAGCGGTAACACCGGGGAGCTGTTTTTT. Residues: CASSSDSGNTGELFF.

This chain uses TRBV20-1 with TRBJ2-7; 7 nucleotides match TRBD1. Germline CDR1 and CDR2: DFQATT and SNEGSKA (reference sequence). This CDR3 has 14 amino acids. With V trimmed by 3 bases and J by 0 bases, 5 bases remained unmatched. The DNA of the CDR3 is TGCAGTGCTAGTCCTGACAGGGCCTCCTACGAGCAGTACTTC. This gives the protein CSASPDRASYEQYF.

This clonotype was seen a handful of times. No conserved phenylalanine or tryptophan ends this CDR3, so it is likely a read error. The chain links TRBV28 to TRBJ1-6; 7 nucleotides align to TRBD1. The ends lost 10 bases at V and 0 bases at J; junction bases unmatched: 6. Germline values: CDR1 MDHEN, CDR2 SYDVKM. The CDR3 covers 15 residues. CDR3 nucleotide sequence: TGTGCCACAACAGACAGGGTCTCCTATAATTCACCCCTCCACCTT. Encoded protein: CATTDRVSYNSPLHL.

The chain has TRBV7-9 and TRBJ2-2, with TRBD1 identical over 9 bases. J gave up 3 bases and V 8 bases, and 1 base lay outside the gene matches. Per germline, CDR1 SEHNR and CDR2 FQNEAQ (reference sequence). The CDR3 is 13 residues long. CDR3 nucleotide sequence: TGTGCCAGCCGGACAGGGGACACCGGGGAGCTGTTTTTT. This gives the protein CASRTGDTGELFF.

The chain has TRBV24-1 and TRBJ1-5; D gene unclear. Germline assignment: CDR1 KGHDR and CDR2 SFDVKD. CDR3 size: 13 residues. V lost 10 bases and J lost 4, with 13 bases in between. DNA for the CDR3: TGTGCCACTCAGGCCTCGTGGAATCAGCCCCAGCATTTT. Amino acid sequence: CATQASWNQPQHF.

This clonotype was counted ten times or more. The V and J genes are TRBV2 and TRBJ1-1; 9 positions match TRBD1. The CDR3 extends over 16 amino acids. Germline CDR1 SNHLY, CDR2 FYNNEI. The ends lost 5 bases at V and 3 bases at J; junction bases unmatched: 10. Here the CDR3 DNA reads TGTGCCAGCAGTCGTTTACTGGGACAGGGTTACACTGAAGCTTTCTTT. This sequence encodes CASSRLLGQGYTEAFF.

Comment on this clonotype: Mismatch with germline at one junction end may stem from a read error. The V gene is TRBV25-1, the J gene TRBJ2-1; 9 bases are a match to TRBD2. This CDR3 comprises 15 residues. Germline-derived CDR1 and CDR2 are MGHDK and SYGVNS. This CDR3 reads CASSGRLAAYNGQFF. The CDR3 bases are TGTGCCAGCAGTGGCAGACTAGCGGCATACAATGGGCAGTTCTTC.

The sample holds a few counts of this clonotype. The chain links TRBV6-1 to TRBJ2-5; D may be TRBD1 (5 bases). CDR3 length: 12 residues. V was cut by 2 bases and J by 5 bases, with 6 bases left in between. From germline, CDR1 is MNHNS and CDR2 SASEGT. The CDR3 loop reads CASSERGETQYF. The DNA of the CDR3 is TGTGCCAGCAGTGAAAGGGGTGAGACCCAGTACTTC.

The count of this clonotype is one. A read error may be the cause here, since a much bigger clone is one base away. The chain joins TRBV20-1 to TRBJ2-6; D is perhaps TRBD2 (5 bases). V was trimmed by 3 bases and J by 2 bases, leaving 11 bases between them. The CDR3 sequence is 15 residues long. Germline CDR1 and CDR2: DFQATT and SNEGSKA (reference sequence). The CDR3 bases are TGCAGTGCTAGGGAGCCGGGGACTGGGGCCAACGTCCTGACTTTC. It translates to CSAREPGTGANVLTF.

The CDR3 sequence is CASSRGGGQGYEQYF. The CDR3 DNA is TGTGCCAGTAGTAGGGGTGGAGGACAGGGCTACGAGCAGTACTTC. V is TRBV19 and J is TRBJ2-7, with 8 bases that match TRBD1. The CDR3 runs to 15 residues. In germline, CDR1 is LNHDA, CDR2 SQIVND (reference sequence). J lost 3 bases, V lost 4 bases, and 8 bases had no gene match.

The chain joins TRBV19 to TRBJ1-6, with TRBD1 matching over 8 bases. This CDR3 has 14 amino acids. Germline V gives CDR1 LNHDA, CDR2 SQIVND (reference sequence). The J segment lost 9 bases and the V segment lost 5 bases, leaving 6 bases of the junction unmatched. CDR3 in amino acids: CASSGGQEFSPLHF. The CDR3 region has the DNA TGTGCCAGTAGTGGGGGACAGGAGTTTTCACCCCTCCACTTT.

A few counts support this clonotype. The chain employs TRBV10-3 and TRBJ1-2; D is unresolved. With 2 bases removed from V and 1 base from J, the gap between germline ends came to 11 bases. The CDR3 extends over 15 amino acids. Germline V gene lookup returns CDR1 ENHRY and CDR2 SYGVKD. CDR3 bases: TGTGCCATCAGTGAGGTACAGCTTGGTAACTATGGCTACACCTTC. Translation: CAISEVQLGNYGYTF.

The chain joins TRBV10-3 to TRBJ2-3; TRBD1 matches 7 bases. The CDR3 contains 14 residues. Per the germline V gene, CDR1 is ENHRY and CDR2 is SYGVKD. Trimming took 4 bases from V and 2 from J; bases not matched to a gene: 3. The CDR3 DNA reads TGTGCCATCAGTGGGGACAGCGCCACAGATACGCAGTATTTT. Translation: CAISGDSATDTQYF.

The J gene is TRBJ2-1, the V gene TRBV10-1; perhaps TRBD1 as D (5 bases). With 5 bases removed from V and 0 bases from J, the gap between germline ends came to 5 bases. The germline CDR1 and CDR2 sequences are WNHNN and SYGVQD (reference sequence). CDR3 length equals 13 residues. In DNA form, the CDR3 reads TGCGCCAGCAGTAGGGGCTCCTACAATGAGCAGTTCTTC. Residues: CASSRGSYNEQFF.

The table lists this clonotype with a few counts. CDR3: CAIKEGSTEAFF. DNA of the CDR3: TGTGCCATCAAGGAGGGGAGCACTGAAGCTTTCTTT. The chain links TRBV10-3 to TRBJ1-1; possible D gene TRBD1, 5 bases. Trimming removed 7 bases at V and 4 bases at J, with 10 bases between. Germline loops: CDR1 ENHRY, CDR2 SYGVKD. The CDR3 extends over 12 amino acids.

With regard to this clonotype: A much more abundant neighbour one base away suggests this may be a read error. J is TRBJ2-1 and V is TRBV5-1; TRBD2 agrees at 10 bases. The CDR3 has 15 amino acids. From germline, CDR1 is SGHRS and CDR2 YFSETQ. V was pared by 2 bases and J by 7 bases, with 6 bases of the junction left unmatched. The CDR3 is CASSFPAGGRNEQFF. The CDR3 bases are TGCGCCAGCAGCTTCCCAGCGGGAGGGAGAAATGAGCAGTTCTTC.